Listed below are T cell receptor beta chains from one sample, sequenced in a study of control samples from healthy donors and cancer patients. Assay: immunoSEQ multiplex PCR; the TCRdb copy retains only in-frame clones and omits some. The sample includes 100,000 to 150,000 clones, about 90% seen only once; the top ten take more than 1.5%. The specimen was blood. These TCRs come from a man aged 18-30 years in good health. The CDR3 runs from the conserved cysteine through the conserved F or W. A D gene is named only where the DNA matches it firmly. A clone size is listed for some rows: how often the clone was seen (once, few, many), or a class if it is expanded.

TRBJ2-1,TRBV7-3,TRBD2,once,CASSPERTSGRIDEQFF,TGTGCCAGCAGCCCCGAGCGGACTAGCGGGAGGATCGATGAGCAGTTCTTC
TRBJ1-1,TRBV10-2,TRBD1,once,CASSQQGATEAFF,TGCGCCAGCAGTCAACAGGGGGCCACTGAAGCTTTCTTT
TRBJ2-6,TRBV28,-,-,CASSLRSGANVLTF,TGTGCCAGCAGTTTAAGGTCTGGGGCCAACGTCCTGACTTTC
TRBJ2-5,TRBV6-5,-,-,CASSPQYTQETQYF,TGTGCCAGCAGCCCACAGTACACCCAAGAGACCCAGTACTTC
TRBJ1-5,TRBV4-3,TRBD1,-,CASSQVKGAYQPQHF,TGCGCCAGCAGCCAAGTTAAGGGGGCTTATCAGCCCCAGCATTTT
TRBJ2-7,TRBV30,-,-,CAWSVRLTGHEQYF,TGTGCCTGGAGTGTACGACTCACGGGGCACGAGCAGTACTTC
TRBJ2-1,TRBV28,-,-,CASRIGGRGYNEQFF,TGTGCCAGCAGGATAGGGGGAAGGGGCTACAATGAGCAGTTCTTC
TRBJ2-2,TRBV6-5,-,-,CASRGRGGGAGELFF,TGTGCCAGCAGAGGCAGGGGTGGAGGAGCCGGGGAGCTGTTTTTT
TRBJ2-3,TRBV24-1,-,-,CPTSDLGGGGATDTQYF,TGTCCCACCAGTGATTTGGGGGGGGGCGGGGCCACAGATACGCAGTATTTT
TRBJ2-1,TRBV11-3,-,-,CASSPDSLRDEQFF,TGTGCCAGCAGCCCCGACAGCTTAAGGGATGAGCAGTTCTTC
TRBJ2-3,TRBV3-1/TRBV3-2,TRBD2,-,CASSPQRGGFADTQYF,TGTGCCAGCAGCCCGCAGCGGGGGGGCTTCGCAGATACGCAGTATTTT
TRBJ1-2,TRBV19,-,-,CASSIVRGQNYGYTF,TGTGCCAGTAGTATAGTGAGAGGGCAGAACTATGGCTACACCTTC
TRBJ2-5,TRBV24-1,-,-,CATSDGRGAVETQYF,TGTGCCACCAGTGATGGTAGGGGAGCCGTAGAGACCCAGTACTTC
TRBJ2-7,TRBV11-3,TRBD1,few,CASSLAGQEIYEQYF,TGTGCCAGCAGCTTAGCGGGACAGGAGATCTACGAGCAGTACTTC
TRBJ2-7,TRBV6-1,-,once,CASSENWYEQYF,TGTGCCAGCAGTGAAAATTGGTACGAGCAGTACTTC
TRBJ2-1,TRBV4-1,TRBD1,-,CASSLPGQGNNEQFF,TGCGCCAGCAGCCTACCGGGACAGGGGAACAATGAGCAGTTCTTC
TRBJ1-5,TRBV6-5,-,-,CASSYDRGNQPQHF,TGTGCCAGCAGTTACGACAGAGGCAATCAGCCCCAGCATTTT
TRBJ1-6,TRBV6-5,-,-,CASRISRGYGSPLHF,TGTGCCAGCAGGATATCAAGGGGTTACGGTTCACCCCTCCACTTT
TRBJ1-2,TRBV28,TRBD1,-,CASSLEGAMYGYTF,TGTGCCAGCAGTTTGGAGGGGGCGATGTATGGCTACACCTTC
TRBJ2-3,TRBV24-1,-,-,CATGQGADTQYF,TGTGCCACCGGTCAGGGTGCAGATACGCAGTATTTT
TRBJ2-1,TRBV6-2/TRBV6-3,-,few,CASSHPNNEQFF,TGTGCCAGCAGCCATCCAAACAATGAGCAGTTCTTC
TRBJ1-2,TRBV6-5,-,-,CASSRTDYGYTF,TGTGCCAGCAGTCGGACAGACTATGGCTACACCTTC
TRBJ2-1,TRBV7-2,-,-,CASSLSAANNEQFF,TGTGCCAGCAGCCTCTCCGCAGCAAACAATGAGCAGTTCTTC
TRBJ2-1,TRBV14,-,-,CASSQVWQQGNEQFF,TGTGCCAGCAGCCAAGTTTGGCAACAGGGAAATGAGCAGTTCTTC
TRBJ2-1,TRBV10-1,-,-,CASSGGNEQFF,TGCGCCAGCAGTGGAGGGAATGAGCAGTTCTTC
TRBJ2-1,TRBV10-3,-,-,CAISEFEGSHNEQFF,TGTGCCATCAGTGAGTTCGAGGGTTCACACAATGAGCAGTTCTTC
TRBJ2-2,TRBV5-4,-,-,CASSLGGVGTGELFF,TGTGCCAGCAGCTTGGGAGGGGTGGGCACCGGGGAGCTGTTTTTT
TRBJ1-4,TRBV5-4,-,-,CASSLTGTVEKLFF,TGTGCCAGCAGCTTGACAGGGACGGTCGAAAAACTGTTTTTT
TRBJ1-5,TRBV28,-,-,CASSPGLPGNQPQHF,TGTGCCAGCAGCCCGGGTCTCCCTGGCAATCAGCCCCAGCATTTT
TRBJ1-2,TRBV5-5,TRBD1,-,CASTRQGQGGYTF,TGTGCCAGCACCCGACAGGGGCAGGGTGGCTACACCTTC
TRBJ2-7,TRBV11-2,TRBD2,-,CASSSKTSGPYEQYF,TGTGCCAGCAGCTCGAAGACTAGCGGCCCCTACGAGCAGTACTTC
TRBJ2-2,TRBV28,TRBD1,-,CASSHYAGGGGNTGELFF,TGTGCCAGCAGTCATTACGCAGGGGGCGGAGGTAACACCGGGGAGCTGTTTTTT
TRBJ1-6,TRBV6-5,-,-,CASSYSGISPLHF,TGTGCCAGCAGTTACTCTGGCATTTCACCCCTCCACTTT
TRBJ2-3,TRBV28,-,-,CASGETTAFTDTQYF,TGTGCCAGCGGCGAAACAACGGCCTTCACAGATACGCAGTATTTT
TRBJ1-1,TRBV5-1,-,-,CASSLAKNTEAFF,TGCGCCAGCAGCTTGGCTAAGAACACTGAAGCTTTCTTT
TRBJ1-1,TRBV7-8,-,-,CASSLIYVGTEAFF,TGTGCCAGCAGCTTAATCTATGTGGGGACTGAAGCTTTCTTT
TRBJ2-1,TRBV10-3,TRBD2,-,CAISTGTSGNVAYNEQFF,TGTGCCATCAGCACCGGGACTAGCGGGAATGTAGCCTACAATGAGCAGTTCTTC
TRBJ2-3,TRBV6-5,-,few,CASSSWGDTQYF,TGTGCCAGCAGTTCTTGGGGTGATACGCAGTATTTT
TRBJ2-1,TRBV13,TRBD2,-,CASSTSRTSGSGNEQFF,TGTGCCAGCAGCACAAGTCGGACTAGCGGGAGCGGGAATGAGCAGTTCTTC
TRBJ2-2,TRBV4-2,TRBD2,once,CASSHSPGTSGSTGELFF,TGTGCCAGCAGCCACTCCCCCGGGACTAGCGGGAGCACCGGGGAGCTGTTTTTT
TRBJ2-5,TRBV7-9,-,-,CASSPGSEETQYF,TGTGCCAGCAGCCCCGGCAGTGAAGAGACCCAGTACTTC